This T cell receptor (beta chain) was sequenced in a study of T cell repertoires in cytomegalovirus infection. The wider study: An indication of both CMV infection and matching HLA type came from public TCR beta signatures. Study outcomes and limitations: There were HLA-C-restricted CMV-specific TCR beta clonotypes dominating the ex vivo response. The cumulative frequency of public TCR beta families identified carriers of CMV plus the relevant HLA.

This clonotype showed up just a few times. Its antigen is still unknown. Germline values: CDR1 SGHVS, CDR2 FQNEAQ. The CDR3 covers 15 residues. The V end was cut by 6 bases, the J end by 6 bases, with 20 bases between. TCRdb fed the reads into MiXCR, producing one record per CDR3 protein. Here the sample spans 200,000 to 300,000 distinct CDR3 sequences, less than 9.5% being singletons. The source is a human donor in good health (CMV status not recorded). Some clones in this sample may be carry-over from other donors' samples. V gene TRBV7-8 combines with J gene TRBJ1-1; D may be TRBD1 (6 bases). Source material: PBMCs. Here the CDR3 reads CASSFPGDWRAEAFF. CDR3 in DNA: TGTGCCAGCAGTTTCCCAGGGGACTGGAGAGCTGAAGCTTTCTTT.